The clone carrying this TCR beta chain was counted ten times or more. The sample originates from a study of T-cell reconstitution after alpha-beta-depleted transplantation in children. CDR1 and CDR2 (germline): SGHRS, YFSETQ. Losses at the gene ends were 7 bases for V and 7 bases for J; bases not matched to a gene: 10. The CDR3 has 15 residues. Preparation of the TCRbeta library involved a method that used unique molecular identifiers. TCRdb reprocessed the PCR reads with MiXCR, giving one entry per CDR3 protein. The table shows roughly 790,000 distinct CDR3 sequences, with roughly 16% occurring only once.

This chain joins TRBV5-1 and TRBJ2-1; 11 bases are a match to TRBD2. The starting material was PBMCs, mostly from graft donor cells, obtained 360 days after TCRalphabeta/CD19-depleted stem cell transplant. This TCR was sampled from a male patient aged 5 to 17 who had a stem cell transplant for acute lymphoblastic leukemia, so the T cells may come from the graft donor. CDR3 nucleotides: TGCGCCAGCTGCCCGGGGACTAGCGGACAAAATGAGCAGTTCTTC. Amino acids: CASCPGTSGQNEQFF.